The clone carrying this T cell receptor (beta chain) was seen a single time. Antigen unknown. Other DNA variants within this sample encode the same CDR3. The sample is drawn from a study of graft-versus-host responses after intestinal transplantation. Across the study: All recipients were given anti-thymocyte globulin induction, and tacrolimus and steroids were then administered for three to four years. General study points: Peak circulating GvH clone levels tracked with early post-transplant HvG declines. High graft-versus-host to host-versus-graft T cell clonal ratios marked allografts of patients with graft-donor macrochimerism.

The germline CDR1 and CDR2 sequences are SGHKS and YYEKEE (reference sequence). The CDR3 loop spans 13 amino acids. Trimming cost V 4 bases and J 2 bases, with 9 bases left between them. Sequencing was performed with immunoSEQ multiplex PCR; in TCRdb, only in-frame clones are kept and a portion is missing. Among about 36,000 clones listed, roughly 95% were seen once. The sequence was collected from a human donor who was the organ donor for an intestinal transplant. The genes are TRBV5-5 and TRBJ1-2; tentatively, D is TRBD1 (6 bases). This specimen was unstimulated CD4+ T cells sorted from spleen or lymph node cells, taken before transplant. The CDR3: CASSLGQNYGYTF. The DNA for the CDR3 is TGTGCCAGCAGCCTCGGACAGAACTATGGCTACACCTTC.